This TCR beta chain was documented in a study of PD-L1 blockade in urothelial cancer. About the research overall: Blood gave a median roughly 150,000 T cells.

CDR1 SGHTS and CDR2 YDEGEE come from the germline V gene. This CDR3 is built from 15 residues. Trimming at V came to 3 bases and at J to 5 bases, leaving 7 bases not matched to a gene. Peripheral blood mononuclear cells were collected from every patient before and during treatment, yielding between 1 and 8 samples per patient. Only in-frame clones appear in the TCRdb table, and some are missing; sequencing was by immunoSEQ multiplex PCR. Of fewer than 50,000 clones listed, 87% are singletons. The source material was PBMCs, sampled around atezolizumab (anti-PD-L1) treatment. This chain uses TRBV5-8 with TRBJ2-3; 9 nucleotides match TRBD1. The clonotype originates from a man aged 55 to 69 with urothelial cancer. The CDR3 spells CASSYGQGRGDTQYF. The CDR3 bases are TGTGCCAGCAGCTATGGACAGGGGCGGGGAGATACGCAGTATTTT.